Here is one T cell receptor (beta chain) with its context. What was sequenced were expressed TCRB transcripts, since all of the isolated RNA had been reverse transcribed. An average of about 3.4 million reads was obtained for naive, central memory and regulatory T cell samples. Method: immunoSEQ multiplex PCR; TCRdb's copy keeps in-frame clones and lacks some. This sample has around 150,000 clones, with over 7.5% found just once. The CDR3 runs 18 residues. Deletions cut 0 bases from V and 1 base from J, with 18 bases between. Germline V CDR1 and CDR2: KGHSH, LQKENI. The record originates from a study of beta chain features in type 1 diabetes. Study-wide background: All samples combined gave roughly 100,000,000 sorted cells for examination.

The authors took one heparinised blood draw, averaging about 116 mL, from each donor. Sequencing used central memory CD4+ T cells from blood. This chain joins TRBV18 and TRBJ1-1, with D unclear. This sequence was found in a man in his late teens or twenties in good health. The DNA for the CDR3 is TGTGCCAGCTCACCACCGTTTTTGATCCAGCGGGGGAACACTGAAGCTTTCTTT. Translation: CASSPPFLIQRGNTEAFF.